This T cell receptor beta chain was sequenced during a study of cytomegalovirus exposure and HLA in healthy donors. Findings and caveats of the study: The records held CMV serostatus as the only immune exposure information. Sequencing depth across donors, presence/absence analyses assumed, was roughly uniform. Altogether, some 170 TCR beta chains were recorded as cytomegalovirus-associated.

Primers included in the PCR were 60 Vbeta and 13 Jbeta primers. The repertoire was sequenced with immunoSEQ multiplex PCR; TCRdb's copy has only in-frame clones and lacks some. The table shows about 110,000 clones, with 75% occurring only once. The CDR3 extends over 15 amino acids. From germline, CDR1 is SGDLS and CDR2 YYNGEE. V shed 0 bases, J shed 4 bases, and the junction held 4 bases outside the gene matches. With respect to this clone: The antigen is undetermined. The sample contains more than one DNA sequence encoding this CDR3.

The sample consisted of PBMCs. The chain recombines TRBV9 with TRBJ2-1; 7 bases agree with TRBD2. This receptor was taken from a man between 40 and 49 years old in good health and CMV-seronegative. The CDR3 nucleotides are TGTGCCAGCAGCGTAGGGCGGGGGTCGTACAATGAGCAGTTCTTC. Translated, it gives CASSVGRGSYNEQFF. Looking up the rest from reference TRBV9 and TRBJ2-1 gives the full variable domain: DSGVTQTPKHLITATGQRVTLRCSPRSGDLSVYWYQQSLDQGLQFLIQYYNGEERAKGNILERFSAQQFPDLHSELNLSSLELGDSALYFCASSVGRGSYNEQFFGPGTRLTVL.